These T cell receptor beta chains were read from a single sample in a study of blood T cells in healthy people across ages. TCRdb recomputed calls from the 5' RACE reads with MiXCR, one row per CDR3 protein. The sample records a few hundred thousand distinct CDR3 sequences, 52% being singletons. Sequenced sample: blood. The origin of the receptors is a man in his sixties in good health. The CDR3 runs from the conserved cysteine through the conserved F or W. Not every row has a clone size; where given, it reads once, few, many or a size class.

size | V | CDR3
. | TRBV6-2/TRBV6-3 | CASLERGGRNSGANVLTF
few | TRBV30 | CAWSDTAEQYF
many | TRBV2 | CASRKGLSISFYEQYF
. | TRBV29-1 | CSGGDISEQYF
. | TRBV7-2 | CASSPAGTGAYGYTF
once | TRBV5-1 | CASSLPKGQGSENGQFF
. | TRBV6-2/TRBV6-3 | CASSRATGPMNTEAFF
. | TRBV6-2/TRBV6-3 | CASKEWGPDTGELFF
. | TRBV6-5 | CASSYGGSGGETQYF
. | TRBV20-1 | CSAGGQGSNQPQHF
. | TRBV2 | CASSPRSGGHNEQFF
. | TRBV11-2 | CASSSFAHEQYF
once | TRBV30 | CAWSGQGNYGYTF